One and the same sample provided the 32 T cell receptor beta chains below, sequenced in a study of PD-1 blockade in classical Hodgkin lymphoma. Time point reported: cycle 4 day 1 (C4D1), after less than 7 weeks of nivolumab. Each and every patient relapsed after autologous stem cell transplantation, and patients got differing brentuximab vedotin exposure. Starting with thawed PBMCs, CD4+ T cells were purified by magnetic negative selection. Clones were read by immunoSEQ multiplex PCR, and TCRdb kept only the in-frame ones, dropping some. The table shows 15,000 to 20,000 clones, with approximately 87% occurring only once. Sequences were derived from CD4+ T cells from blood, sampled before the fourth cycle of nivolumab. The receptors shown here come from a human donor with classical Hodgkin lymphoma.

This chain uses TRBV7-9 with TRBJ1-1; 8 bases fit TRBD1. The CDR3 consists of 14 residues. J lost 5 bases, V lost 5 bases, and 7 bases had no gene match. Looked up from germline, CDR1 is SEHNR and CDR2 is FQNEAQ (reference sequence). CDR3 sequence reads: CASSADRGRTEAFF. CDR3 bases: TGTGCCAGCAGCGCAGACAGGGGAAGGACTGAAGCTTTCTTT.

The genes are TRBV5-4 and TRBJ2-3, with TRBD2 identical over 14 bases. The CDR3 length is 17 residues. Germline V CDR1 and CDR2: SGHNT, YYREEE (reference sequence). After removal of 2 bases from V and 3 bases from J, the junction contained 5 bases not matched to a gene. This CDR3 reads CASSFGLAGGTTDTQYF. In nucleotides, the CDR3 is TGTGCCAGCAGCTTCGGACTAGCGGGAGGAACAACAGATACGCAGTATTTT.

The V call is TRBV13, the J call TRBJ1-1, with D perhaps matching TRBD1 (5 bases). Germline CDR1 and CDR2: PRHDT and FYEKMQ (reference sequence). This CDR3 spans 13 amino acids. V lost 1 base, J lost 7 bases, and 10 bases lay in between. Here the CDR3 DNA reads TGTGCCAGCAGCTTAGACAGGACCCATGAAGCTTTCTTT. Translated: CASSLDRTHEAFF. Filled out from reference TRBV13 and TRBJ1-1, the complete variable domain reads AAGVIQSPRHLIKEKRETATLKCYPIPRHDTVYWYQQGPGQDPQFLISFYEKMQSDKGSIPDRFSAQQFSDYHSELNMSSLELGDSALYFCASSLDRTHEAFFGQGTRLTVV.

The rearrangement uses TRBV19 and TRBJ2-1; 9 nucleotides agree with TRBD2. After removal of 2 bases from V and 9 bases from J, the junction contained 8 bases not matched to a gene. Germline values: CDR1 LNHDA, CDR2 SQIVND (reference sequence). CDR3 length: 15 residues. The CDR3 region is CASSIKGLAYGEQFF. The CDR3 DNA reads as TGTGCCAGTAGTATAAAGGGACTAGCTTACGGTGAGCAGTTCTTC.

This clone was recorded a few times. CDR3 loop: CASSLGGYSYEQYF. The CDR3 DNA follows: TGCGCCAGCAGCTTAGGAGGATATTCCTACGAGCAGTACTTC. This sequence joins TRBV5-1 and TRBJ2-7, with D possibly being TRBD2 (5 bases). The V end lost 2 bases, the J end lost 1 base, and 10 bases lay between the germline ends. CDR1 is SGHRS and CDR2 is YFSETQ in the germline V gene. The CDR3 contains 14 residues.

This chain uses TRBV15 with TRBJ1-2; no reliable D call. Germline V CDR1 and CDR2: LNHNV, YYDKDF (reference sequence). The CDR3 runs 16 residues. Trimming shortened V by 2 bases and J by 4 bases, and 17 bases separated the two germline ends. CDR3 DNA sequence: TGTGCCACCAGCAGACACCGGGTGGGAGGGCCCTATGGCTACACCTTC. Its protein is CATSRHRVGGPYGYTF.

This chain links TRBV5-1 with TRBJ2-1; TRBD1 matches at 7 bases. CDR1 and CDR2 from the germline V gene are SGHRS and YFSETQ. V was clipped by 0 bases and J by 4 bases; unmatched bases: 1. CDR3 size: 14 residues. The CDR3 sequence is CASSLAQGYNEQFF. As DNA, the CDR3 is TGCGCCAGCAGCTTGGCACAGGGGTACAATGAGCAGTTCTTC. The full variable domain, in which reference TRBV5-1 and TRBJ2-1 provide the parts outside the CDR3, is KAGVTQTPRYLIKTRGQQVTLSCSPISGHRSVSWYQQTPGQGLQFLFEYFSETQRNKGNFPGRFSGRQFSNSRSEMNVSTLELGDSALYLCASSLAQGYNEQFFGPGTRLTVL.

The chain is built from TRBV5-4 and TRBJ2-2, with 9 bases fitting TRBD1. V was pared by 6 bases and J by 6 bases, with 3 bases of the junction left unmatched. The CDR3 totals 13 residues. Germline-derived CDR1 and CDR2 are SGHNT and YYREEE (reference sequence). The chain's CDR3 is CASNRDRAGELFF. The CDR3 region has the DNA TGTGCCAGCAACCGGGACAGGGCCGGGGAGCTGTTTTTT.

This rearrangement joins TRBV5-1 to TRBJ2-7; 8 bases agree with TRBD1. CDR3 size: 17 residues. Unmatched junction bases numbered 13, after V lost 5 bases and J lost 0 bases. Germline-derived CDR1 and CDR2 are SGHRS and YFSETQ. CDR3 DNA: TGCGCCAGCAGTCCGAATTCCCGACAGGGGAGCTCCTACGAGCAGTACTTC. This sequence encodes CASSPNSRQGSSYEQYF.

The table lists this clone with a count of one. The chain carries TRBV19 and TRBJ1-1, with 7 bases identical to TRBD1. Trimming cost V 7 bases and J 5 bases; bases outside gene matches: 10. CDR1 and CDR2 (germline): LNHDA, SQIVND (reference sequence). The CDR3 has 14 residues. CDR3 region: CASIFVAGGTEAFF. CDR3 DNA: TGTGCCAGTATTTTCGTGGCAGGGGGGACTGAAGCTTTCTTT.

The chain is built from TRBV28 and TRBJ2-5; the match to TRBD2 covers 13 bases. Germline V CDR1 and CDR2: MDHEN, SYDVKM. The CDR3 is 15 amino acids. V was clipped by 4 bases and J by 2 bases; unmatched bases: 1. The CDR3 DNA reads as TGTGCCAGCAGTTCACTAGCGGGAGGGCAAGAGACCCAGTACTTC. Encoded protein: CASSSLAGGQETQYF.

This sequence joins TRBV6-1 and TRBJ2-7, with 10 bases identical to TRBD2. Per the germline V gene, CDR1 is MNHNS and CDR2 is SASEGT. The J segment lost 4 bases and the V segment lost 6 bases, leaving 6 bases of the junction unmatched. The CDR3 extends over 14 amino acids. The CDR3, as DNA: TGTGCCAGCAGAGCTAGCGGGAGATTGTACGAGCAGTACTTC. It codes for CASRASGRLYEQYF.

This clone was counted between two and nine times. This sequence joins TRBV6-1 and TRBJ2-1; TRBD2 matches 8 bases. The V segment lost 5 bases and the J segment 7 bases; nucleotides outside the gene matches: 7. From germline, CDR1 is MNHNS and CDR2 SASEGT. This CDR3 region has 14 residues. The DNA of the CDR3 is TGTGCCAGCAGTTCTAGCGGGCGTACTAATGAGCAGTTCTTC. Its translation is CASSSSGRTNEQFF.

V gene TRBV15 combines with J gene TRBJ1-2; no clear D gene. CDR1 is LNHNV, CDR2 YYDKDF, per germline (reference sequence). Trimming cost V 0 bases and J 4 bases, with 18 bases left between them. The CDR3 runs to 17 residues. The chain's CDR3 is CATSRDLLAPDPYGYTF. CDR3 DNA: TGTGCCACCAGCAGAGATCTTTTGGCACCGGACCCCTATGGCTACACCTTC. The full variable domain, rest sourced from reference TRBV15 and TRBJ1-2, is DAMVIQNPRYQVTQFGKPVTLSCSQTLNHNVMYWYQQKSSQAPKLLFHYYDKDFNNEADTPDNFQSRRPNTSFCFLDIRSPGLGDTAMYLCATSRDLLAPDPYGYTFGSGTRLTVV.

The gene calls are TRBV5-6 and TRBJ1-1; D is undetermined. The V gene's germline CDR1 is SGHDT and CDR2 YYEEEE. Trimming removed 0 bases from V and 6 bases from J, with 15 bases in between. The CDR3 consists of 15 residues. CDR3 sequence: CASSLGGVGVAEAFF. CDR3 sequence (DNA): TGTGCCAGCAGCTTGGGGGGAGTTGGAGTTGCTGAAGCTTTCTTT.

The gene calls are TRBV19 and TRBJ2-2, with TRBD1 matching 7 bases. The CDR3 totals 15 residues. Germline lookup yields CDR1 LNHDA and CDR2 SQIVND (reference sequence). The J segment lost 6 bases and the V segment lost 5 bases, leaving 9 bases of the junction unmatched. CDR3 DNA sequence: TGTGCCAGTAGTGGAACCGGGACAGTCGCCGGGGAGCTGTTTTTT. Its translation is CASSGTGTVAGELFF.

The DNA of the CDR3 is TGTGCCAGCTCTAGCAGGGGGTCAGGGACCCAGTACTTC. It encodes CASSSRGSGTQYF. The chain joins TRBV14 to TRBJ2-5; the match to TRBD1 covers 7 bases. V was pared by 8 bases and J by 7 bases, with 10 bases of the junction left unmatched. Germline assignment: CDR1 SGHDN and CDR2 FVKESK. The CDR3 runs 13 residues.

The V gene is TRBV6-1, the J gene TRBJ1-5; 7 nucleotides align to TRBD1. The CDR3 sequence is 14 residues long. The ends lost 4 bases at V and 6 bases at J; junction bases unmatched: 6. The germline V gene encodes CDR1 MNHNS and CDR2 SASEGT. The DNA for the CDR3 is TGTGCCAGCAGTGCGACAGGGCTGAGTCAGCCCCAGCATTTT. It codes for CASSATGLSQPQHF.

The V call is TRBV19, the J call TRBJ2-2; 7 bases map to TRBD1. The CDR3 runs to 18 residues. V lost 4 bases, J lost 0 bases, and 11 bases stayed unmatched. The germline V gene encodes CDR1 LNHDA and CDR2 SQIVND (reference sequence). The CDR3 nucleotides read TGTGCCAGTAGTAGAGGTTCGCCGGGACAGTCGAACACCGGGGAGCTGTTTTTT. It yields the protein CASSRGSPGQSNTGELFF.

The genes are TRBV19 and TRBJ2-1; 12 bases are a match to TRBD2. The CDR3 extends over 16 amino acids. Trimming cost V 6 bases and J 6 bases; bases outside gene matches: 9. The germline CDR1 and CDR2 sequences are LNHDA and SQIVND (reference sequence). Here the CDR3 DNA reads TGTGCCAGTAGGACTAGCGGGAGCGACACCTCCAATGAGCAGTTCTTC. Translating gives CASRTSGSDTSNEQFF.

This clone has only a few counts. J is TRBJ2-1 and V is TRBV7-2; the D call may be TRBD1 or TRBD2 (5 bases each). V lost 7 bases and J 7 bases, leaving 14 bases between the germline ends. Germline assignment: CDR1 SGHTA and CDR2 FQGNSA. The CDR3 has 13 residues. In nucleotides, the CDR3 is TGTGCCAGCACCCCCAAGAGGGGTAATGAGCAGTTCTTC. Amino acids: CASTPKRGNEQFF.

This clone has only one observation. CDR3 protein: CASSEPGQNYEQYF. The CDR3 DNA follows: TGTGCCAGCAGTGAACCGGGACAGAACTACGAGCAGTACTTC. The rearrangement uses TRBV28 and TRBJ2-7; 7 bases fit TRBD1. Germline V gene data show CDR1 as MDHEN and CDR2 as SYDVKM. J was trimmed by 3 bases and V by 5 bases; bases with no gene match: 7. The CDR3 loop spans 14 amino acids.

This clone was detected a few times. This sequence joins TRBV5-1 and TRBJ2-3; 8 nucleotides line up with TRBD1. CDR3 length equals 16 residues. V gave up 4 bases and J gave up 0 bases; unmatched junction bases: 7. Germline CDR1 SGHRS, CDR2 YFSETQ. Written as DNA, the CDR3 is TGCGCCAGCAGCCCGTGGACAGGGACTAGCACAGATACGCAGTATTTT. Protein product: CASSPWTGTSTDTQYF.

The genes are TRBV6-1 and TRBJ2-7; no clear D gene. Germline V gene lookup returns CDR1 MNHNS and CDR2 SASEGT. Trimming shortened V by 3 bases and J by 3 bases, and 9 bases separated the two germline ends. The CDR3 length is 13 residues. CDR3 sequence (DNA): TGTGCCAGCAGTGAGGGCACCTTCTACGAGCAGTACTTC. Its protein product is CASSEGTFYEQYF.

There are a few counts of this clone. The chain joins TRBV19 to TRBJ1-5; TRBD1 agrees at 12 bases. Germline V gene sequence: CDR1 LNHDA, CDR2 SQIVND (reference sequence). V gave up 4 bases and J gave up 6 bases; unmatched junction bases: 7. CDR3 length: 16 residues. The CDR3 sequence is CASSRNVGQGAQPQHF. CDR3 nucleotides: TGTGCCAGTAGTAGAAATGTGGGACAGGGGGCTCAGCCCCAGCATTTT.

The chain links TRBV6-5 to TRBJ2-3; D call uncertain. There are 13 residues in the CDR3. Germline CDR1 is MNHEY and CDR2 is SVGAGI. Trimming removed 8 bases from V and 2 bases from J, with 11 bases in between. CDR3 nucleotides: TGTGCCAGCTCTCCCCAAAACACAGATACGCAGTATTTT. It specifies CASSPQNTDTQYF.

The chain has TRBV28 and TRBJ1-1, with D tentatively TRBD1 (5 bases). The CDR3 loop spans 14 amino acids. Deletions cut 1 base from V and 5 bases from J, with 11 bases between. Germline V lookup: CDR1 MDHEN, CDR2 SYDVKM. The CDR3 DNA reads TGTGCCAGCAGTTTATCGGGGGGAAGTACTGAAGCTTTCTTT. It specifies CASSLSGGSTEAFF.

The chain joins TRBV5-5 to TRBJ1-1, with D perhaps TRBD1 (6 bases). CDR1 SGHKS and CDR2 YYEKEE come from the germline V gene (reference sequence). V was clipped by 3 bases and J by 3 bases, with 21 bases between them. The CDR3 sequence is 17 residues long. The DNA for the CDR3 is TGTGCCAGCAGCTCGTCGTACCCCACAGGGAAGGACACTGAAGCTTTCTTT. This gives the protein CASSSSYPTGKDTEAFF.

CDR3 loop: CASSAAFDYEQYF. CDR3 coding DNA: TGTGCCAGCAGTGCGGCATTTGATTACGAGCAGTACTTC. This chain uses TRBV6-1 with TRBJ2-7; no firm D call. The CDR3 consists of 13 residues. Between the trimmed V and J ends, which lost 4 bases and 4 bases, there was a span of 11 bases. Germline CDR1 and CDR2: MNHNS and SASEGT.

The V call is TRBV2, the J call TRBJ2-7, with D perhaps TRBD2 (6 bases). The CDR3 covers 14 residues. Germline values: CDR1 SNHLY, CDR2 FYNNEI. The V and J ends lost 7 bases and 6 bases respectively, with 19 bases between them. CDR3 nucleotides: TGTGCCAGCACCGAACCGGGGGTTAAAGGCGAGCAGTACTTC. This gives the protein CASTEPGVKGEQYF.

The chain's CDR3 is CASSPRNISGYYGYTF. CDR3 coding DNA: TGTGCCAGCTCACCACGCAACATCTCGGGGTACTATGGCTACACCTTC. This chain uses TRBV18 with TRBJ1-2; D gene unclear. The CDR3 spans 16 residues. V was cut by 1 base and J by 3 bases, with 15 bases left in between. The V gene's germline CDR1 is KGHSH and CDR2 LQKENI.

The chain couples TRBV6-1 to TRBJ1-5; D not certain. V lost 0 bases to trimming and J lost 7 bases, with 4 bases between them. Germline CDR1 and CDR2: MNHNS and SASEGT. This CDR3 is built from 12 residues. The CDR3 protein is CASSEAPQPQHF. CDR3 nucleotides: TGTGCCAGCAGTGAAGCGCCGCAGCCCCAGCATTTT.